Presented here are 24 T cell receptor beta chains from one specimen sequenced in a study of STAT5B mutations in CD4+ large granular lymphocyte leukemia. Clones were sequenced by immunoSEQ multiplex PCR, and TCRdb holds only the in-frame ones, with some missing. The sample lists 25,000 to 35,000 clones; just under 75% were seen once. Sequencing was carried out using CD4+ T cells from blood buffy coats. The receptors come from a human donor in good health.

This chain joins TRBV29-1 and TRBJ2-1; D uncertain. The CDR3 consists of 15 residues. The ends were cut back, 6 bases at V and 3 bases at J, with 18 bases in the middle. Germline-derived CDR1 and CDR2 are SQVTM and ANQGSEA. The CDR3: CSVQPRVTGYNEQFF. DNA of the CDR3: TGCAGCGTCCAACCCCGGGTCACCGGCTACAATGAGCAGTTCTTC.

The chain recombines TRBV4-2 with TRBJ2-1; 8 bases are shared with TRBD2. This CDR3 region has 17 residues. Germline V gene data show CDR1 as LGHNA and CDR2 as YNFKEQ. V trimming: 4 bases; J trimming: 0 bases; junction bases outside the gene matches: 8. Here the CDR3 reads CASSRESGRSSYNEQFF. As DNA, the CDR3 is TGTGCCAGCAGCCGTGAGAGCGGGAGAAGCTCCTACAATGAGCAGTTCTTC.

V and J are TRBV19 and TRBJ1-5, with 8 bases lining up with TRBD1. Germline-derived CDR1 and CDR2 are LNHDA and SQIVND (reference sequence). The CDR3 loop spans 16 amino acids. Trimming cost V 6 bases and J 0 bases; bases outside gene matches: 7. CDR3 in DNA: TGTGCCAGTAGGCGGGACAGGCAATATAGCAATCAGCCCCAGCATTTT. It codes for CASRRDRQYSNQPQHF.

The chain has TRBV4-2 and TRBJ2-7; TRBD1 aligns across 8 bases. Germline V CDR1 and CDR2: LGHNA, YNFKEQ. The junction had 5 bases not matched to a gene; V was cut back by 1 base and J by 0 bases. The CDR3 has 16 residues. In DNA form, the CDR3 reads TGTGCCAGCAGCCAAGTATCCGGGACAGGCTCCTACGAGCAGTACGTC. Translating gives CASSQVSGTGSYEQYV.

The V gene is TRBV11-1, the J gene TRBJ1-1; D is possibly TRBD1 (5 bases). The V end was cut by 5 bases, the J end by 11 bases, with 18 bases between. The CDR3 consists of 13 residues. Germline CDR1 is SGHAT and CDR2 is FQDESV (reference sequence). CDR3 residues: CASSQKGGARAFF. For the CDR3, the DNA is TGTGCCAGCAGCCAAAAGGGAGGGGCACGCGCTTTCTTT.

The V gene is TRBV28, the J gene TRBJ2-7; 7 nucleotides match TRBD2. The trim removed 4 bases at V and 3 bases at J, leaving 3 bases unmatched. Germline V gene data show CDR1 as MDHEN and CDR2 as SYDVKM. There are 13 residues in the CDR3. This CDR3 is CASSSPSGYEQYF. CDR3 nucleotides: TGTGCCAGCAGTTCCCCTAGCGGCTACGAGCAGTACTTC.

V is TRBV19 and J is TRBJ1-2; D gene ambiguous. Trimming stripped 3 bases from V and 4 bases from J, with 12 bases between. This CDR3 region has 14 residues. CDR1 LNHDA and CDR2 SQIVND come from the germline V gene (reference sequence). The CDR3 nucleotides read TGTGCCAGTAGTATGTCGATGTCTAGCTATGGCTACACCTTC. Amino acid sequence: CASSMSMSSYGYTF.

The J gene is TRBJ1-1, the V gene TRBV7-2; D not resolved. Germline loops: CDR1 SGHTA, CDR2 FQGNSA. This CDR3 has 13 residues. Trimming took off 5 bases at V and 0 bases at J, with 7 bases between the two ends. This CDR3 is CASSVEMNTEAFF. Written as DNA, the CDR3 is TGTGCCAGCAGCGTAGAAATGAACACTGAAGCTTTCTTT. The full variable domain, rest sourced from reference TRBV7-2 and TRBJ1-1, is GAGVSQSPSNKVTEKGKDVELRCDPISGHTALYWYRQSLGQGLEFLIYFQGNSAPDKSGLPSDRFSAERTGGSVSTLTIQRTQQEDSAVYLCASSVEMNTEAFFGQGTRLTVV.

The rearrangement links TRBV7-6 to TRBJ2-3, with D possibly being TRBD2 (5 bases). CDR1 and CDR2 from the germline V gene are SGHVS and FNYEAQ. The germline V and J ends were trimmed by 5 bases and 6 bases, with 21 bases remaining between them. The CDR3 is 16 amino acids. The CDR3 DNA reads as TGTGCCAGCAGCATACGGACTGGGCCATATTCCGATACGCAGTATTTT. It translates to CASSIRTGPYSDTQYF. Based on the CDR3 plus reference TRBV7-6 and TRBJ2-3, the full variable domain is GAGVSQSPRYKVTKRGQDVALRCDPISGHVSLYWYRQALGQGPEFLTYFNYEAQQDKSGLPNDRFSAERPEGSISTLTIQRTEQRDSAMYRCASSIRTGPYSDTQYFGPGTRLTVL.

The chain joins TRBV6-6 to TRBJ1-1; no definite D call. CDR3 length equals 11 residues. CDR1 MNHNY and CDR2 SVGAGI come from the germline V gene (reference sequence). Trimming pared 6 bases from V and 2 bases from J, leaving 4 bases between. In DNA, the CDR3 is TGTGCCAGCAGGAGAAACACTGAAGCTTTCTTT. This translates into CASRRNTEAFF.

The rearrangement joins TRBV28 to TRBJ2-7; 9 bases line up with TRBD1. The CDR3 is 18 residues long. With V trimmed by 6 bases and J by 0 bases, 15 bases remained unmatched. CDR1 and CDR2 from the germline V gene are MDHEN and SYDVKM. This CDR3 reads CASSPAGTGMMSSYEQYV. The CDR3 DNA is TGTGCCAGCAGCCCAGCCGGGACAGGGATGATGAGCTCCTACGAGCAGTACGTC.

CDR3 amino acids: CASSYPVGTGNSPLHF. CDR3 nucleotides: TGTGCCAGCAGTTACCCCGTTGGGACAGGGAATTCACCCCTCCACTTT. V is TRBV6-6 and J is TRBJ1-6, with 9 bases aligning to TRBD1. CDR1 MNHNY and CDR2 SVGAGI come from the germline V gene (reference sequence). The CDR3 is 16 amino acids. Trimming removed 2 bases from V and 7 bases from J; junction bases left unmatched: 6.

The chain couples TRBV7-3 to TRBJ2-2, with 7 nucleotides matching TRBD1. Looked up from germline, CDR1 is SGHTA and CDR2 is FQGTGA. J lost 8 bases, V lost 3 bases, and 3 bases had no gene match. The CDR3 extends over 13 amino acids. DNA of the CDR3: TGTGCCAGCAGCTTGACAGGGCCAGGGGAGCTGTTTTTT. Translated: CASSLTGPGELFF.

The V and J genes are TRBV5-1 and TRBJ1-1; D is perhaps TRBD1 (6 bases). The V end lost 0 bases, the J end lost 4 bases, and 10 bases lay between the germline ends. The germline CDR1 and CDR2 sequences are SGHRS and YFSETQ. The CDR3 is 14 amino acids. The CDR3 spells CASSLEGVLTEAFF. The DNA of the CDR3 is TGCGCCAGCAGCTTGGAGGGGGTCCTCACTGAAGCTTTCTTT.

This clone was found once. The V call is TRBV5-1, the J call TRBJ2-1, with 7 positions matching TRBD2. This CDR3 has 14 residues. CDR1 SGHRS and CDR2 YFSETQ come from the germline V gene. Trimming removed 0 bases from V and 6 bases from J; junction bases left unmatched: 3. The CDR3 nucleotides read TGCGCCAGCAGCTTGGGAAGCGGGGTCAATGAGCAGTTCTTC. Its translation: CASSLGSGVNEQFF.

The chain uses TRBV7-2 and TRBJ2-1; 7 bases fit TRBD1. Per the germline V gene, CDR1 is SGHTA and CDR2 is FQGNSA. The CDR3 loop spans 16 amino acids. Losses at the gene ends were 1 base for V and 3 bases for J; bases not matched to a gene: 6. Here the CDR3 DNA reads TGTGCCAGCAGCTTAGTAGGGCAGGGGGTCTACAATGAGCAGTTCTTC. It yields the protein CASSLVGQGVYNEQFF.

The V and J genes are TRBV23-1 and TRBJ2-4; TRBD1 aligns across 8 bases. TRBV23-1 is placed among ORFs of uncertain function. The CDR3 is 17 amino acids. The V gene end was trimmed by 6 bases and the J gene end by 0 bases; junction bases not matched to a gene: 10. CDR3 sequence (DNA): TGCGCCAGCAGGAAAAGACAGGGGACTTTAGCCAAAAACATTCAGTACTTC. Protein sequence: CASRKRQGTLAKNIQYF.

CDR3 DNA sequence: TGCAGCGTAGAAATAGTTGCGAACACTGAAGCTTTCTTT. It translates to CSVEIVANTEAFF. The rearrangement links TRBV29-1 to TRBJ1-1; unclear D gene. From germline, CDR1 is SQVTM and CDR2 ANQGSEA. CDR3 length equals 13 residues. Trimming cost V 6 bases and J 1 base, with 12 bases left between them.

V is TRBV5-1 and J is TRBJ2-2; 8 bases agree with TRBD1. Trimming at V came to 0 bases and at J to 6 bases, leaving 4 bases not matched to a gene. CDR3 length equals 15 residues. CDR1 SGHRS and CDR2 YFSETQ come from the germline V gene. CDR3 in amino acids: CASSLETGAAGELFF. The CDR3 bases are TGCGCCAGCAGCTTGGAGACAGGGGCGGCCGGGGAGCTGTTTTTT.

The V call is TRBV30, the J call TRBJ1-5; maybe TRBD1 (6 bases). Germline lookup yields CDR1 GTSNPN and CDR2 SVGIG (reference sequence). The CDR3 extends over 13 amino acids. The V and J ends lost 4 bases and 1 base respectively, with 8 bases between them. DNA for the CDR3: TGTGCCTGGACTGGACAGAGCAATCAGCCCCAGCATTTT. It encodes CAWTGQSNQPQHF.

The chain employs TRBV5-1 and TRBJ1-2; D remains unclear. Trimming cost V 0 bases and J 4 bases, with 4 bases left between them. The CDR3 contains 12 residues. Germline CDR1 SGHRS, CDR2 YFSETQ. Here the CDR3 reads CASSLDAYGYTF. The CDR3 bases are TGCGCCAGCAGCTTGGACGCCTATGGCTACACCTTC.

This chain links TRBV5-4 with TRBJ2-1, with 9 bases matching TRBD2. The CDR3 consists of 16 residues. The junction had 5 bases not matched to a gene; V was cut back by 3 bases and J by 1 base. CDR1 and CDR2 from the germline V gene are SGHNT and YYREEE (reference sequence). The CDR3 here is CASSSAGGRSYNEQFF. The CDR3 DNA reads TGTGCCAGCAGCTCAGCGGGAGGTCGTTCCTACAATGAGCAGTTCTTC.

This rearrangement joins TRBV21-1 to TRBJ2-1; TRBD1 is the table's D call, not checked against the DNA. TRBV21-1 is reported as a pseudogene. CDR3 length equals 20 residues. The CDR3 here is CASSKGDRDRGSNRYNEQFF. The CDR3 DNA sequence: TGTGCCAGCAGCAAAGGGGACCGGGACAGGGGTTCTAATCGCTACAATGAGCAGTTCTTC.

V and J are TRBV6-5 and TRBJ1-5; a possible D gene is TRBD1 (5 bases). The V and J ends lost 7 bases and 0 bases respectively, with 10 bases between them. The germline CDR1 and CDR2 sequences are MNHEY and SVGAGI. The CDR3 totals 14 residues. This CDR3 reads CASTLQDSNQPQHF. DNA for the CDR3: TGTGCCAGCACCCTACAGGATAGCAATCAGCCCCAGCATTTT.